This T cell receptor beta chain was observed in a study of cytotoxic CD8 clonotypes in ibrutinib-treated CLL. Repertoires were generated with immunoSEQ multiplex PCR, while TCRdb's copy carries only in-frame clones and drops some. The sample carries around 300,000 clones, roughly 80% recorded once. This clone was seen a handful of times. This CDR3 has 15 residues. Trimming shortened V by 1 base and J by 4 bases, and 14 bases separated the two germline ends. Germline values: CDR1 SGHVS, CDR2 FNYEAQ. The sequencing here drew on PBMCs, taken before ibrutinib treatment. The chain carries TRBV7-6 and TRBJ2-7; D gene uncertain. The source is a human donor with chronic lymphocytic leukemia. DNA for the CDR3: TGTGCCAGCAGCTTAGAGGGATCTTCGCCGTACGAGCAGTACTTC. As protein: CASSLEGSSPYEQYF.